This TCR beta chain was found in a study of shared clonotypes between healthy human individuals. The CDR3 runs to 15 residues. The V and J ends lost 4 bases and 6 bases, in that order; junction bases with no gene match: 10. Germline V CDR1 and CDR2: SGHRS, YFSETQ. This clone showed up just once. Donors comprised only Caucasian adults living in Nashville, Tennessee. The repertoire was sequenced with immunoSEQ multiplex PCR; TCRdb's copy has only in-frame clones and lacks some. The data hold about 1.1 million clones, with approximately 80% observed a single time. This chain connects TRBV5-1 to TRBJ2-5; TRBD1 matches 9 bases. The specimen sequenced was memory CD4+ T cells from PBMCs. Documented subset: CD45RA-negative fraction. This TCR was recovered from a man aged 18-30 years in good health. Some clones in this sample may be carry-over from other donors' samples. The CDR3 DNA follows: TGCGCCAGCAGCGTCGGGACAGGGCTTGGACAGACCCAGTACTTC. It translates to CASSVGTGLGQTQYF. Variable domain in full (rest from reference TRBV5-1 and TRBJ2-5): KAGVTQTPRYLIKTRGQQVTLSCSPISGHRSVSWYQQTPGQGLQFLFEYFSETQRNKGNFPGRFSGRQFSNSRSEMNVSTLELGDSALYLCASSVGTGLGQTQYFGPGTRLLVL.